A selection of T cell receptor beta chains follows, all from one sample in a study of HIV-infected patients and healthy controls. TCRdb re-called the 5' RACE reads through MiXCR, storing one row per CDR3 protein. The sample carries under 70,000 distinct CDR3 sequences, roughly 19% recorded once. Sequencing was carried out using CD4+ T cells from blood. The origin of the receptors is a human donor in good health. The CDR3 runs from the conserved cysteine through the conserved F or W. Fields, in order: clone size, J gene, D gene, V gene, CDR3 protein, CDR3 DNA. The D gene is left open where the match is weak. Some rows mark clone size as missing; the rest say once, few, many or name a class of expanded clone.

many,TRBJ1-2,-,TRBV6-5,CASSLQGIGYGYTF,TGTGCCAGCAGTCTCCAGGGAATTGGTTATGGCTACACCTTC
many,TRBJ2-5,TRBD2,TRBV6-5,CASSSPTSGRYQETQYF,TGTGCCAGCAGTTCTCCAACTAGCGGGAGGTATCAGGAGACCCAGTACTTC
many,TRBJ1-4,-,TRBV3-1,CASSRLRGVGSEKLFF,TGTGCCAGCAGCCGCCTACGAGGGGTTGGGTCTGAAAAACTGTTTTTT
few,TRBJ1-2,TRBD1,TRBV5-8,CASNWRSDRSYGYTF,TGTGCCAGCAACTGGCGGTCGGACAGGTCCTATGGCTACACCTTC
-,TRBJ2-2,TRBD2,TRBV6-5,CASSSAGLAGGPAGELFF,TGTGCCAGCAGTTCGGCGGGACTAGCGGGGGGGCCTGCCGGGGAGCTGTTTTTT
-,TRBJ2-6,TRBD1,TRBV5-5,CASSSRGGQGRDSGANVLTF,TGTGCCAGCAGCTCGAGGGGAGGACAGGGGAGGGACTCTGGGGCCAACGTCCTGACTTTC
-,TRBJ2-7,-,TRBV24-1,CATSGPSYEQYF,TGTGCCACCAGCGGACCTTCCTACGAGCAGTACTTC
-,TRBJ2-3,TRBD2,TRBV7-2,CASSFRLADTQYF,TGTGCCAGCAGCTTTAGACTAGCGGATACGCAGTATTTT
-,TRBJ2-4,-,TRBV10-2,CASSESDLIAKNIQYF,TGCGCCAGCAGTGAGAGCGACCTTATAGCCAAAAACATTCAGTACTTC
few,TRBJ2-2,TRBD2,TRBV10-3,CAISRSGTDGELFF,TGTGCCATCAGTCGGAGCGGGACCGACGGGGAGCTGTTTTTT
few,TRBJ1-5,-,TRBV7-2,CASSLARFGQGSFRGNQPQHF,TGTGCCAGCAGCTTAGCGCGGTTTGGGCAGGGGAGTTTCCGAGGCAATCAGCCCCAGCATTTT
few,TRBJ2-5,-,TRBV18,CASSPPGTATQYF,TGTGCCAGCTCACCCCCGGGGACCGCGACCCAGTACTTC
many,TRBJ2-3,TRBD2,TRBV25-1,CASTASGRFDTQYF,TGTGCCAGCACGGCTAGCGGGAGATTTGATACGCAGTATTTT
-,TRBJ2-1,TRBD2,TRBV20-1,CSARDGGSYNEQFF,TGCAGTGCTAGAGATGGCGGGAGCTACAATGAGCAGTTCTTC
many,TRBJ2-1,TRBD1,TRBV30,CAWSVKGAPHEQFF,TGTGCCTGGAGTGTAAAGGGGGCGCCCCATGAGCAGTTCTTC
many,TRBJ2-6,-,TRBV9,CASSARGSGANVLTF,TGTGCCAGCAGCGCAAGGGGATCTGGGGCCAACGTCCTGACTTTC
-,TRBJ1-5,-,TRBV7-2,CASSLRTVQPQHF,TGTGCCAGCAGCCTCCGGACAGTTCAGCCCCAGCATTTT
once,TRBJ2-4,-,TRBV24-1,CATSDGGQNIQYF,TGTGCCACCAGTGACGGCGGACAAAACATTCAGTACTTC
few,TRBJ2-5,-,TRBV4-1,CASSQGQGQQETQYF,TGCGCCAGCAGCCAAGGCCAGGGCCAACAAGAGACCCAGTACTTC
few,TRBJ2-1,-,TRBV21-1,CASSKGRGYNEQFF,TGTGCCAGCAGCAAAGGGCGGGGTTACAATGAGCAGTTCTTC
many,TRBJ2-7,-,TRBV6-5,CASTDTYEQYF,TGTGCCAGCACGGACACCTACGAGCAGTACTTC
many,TRBJ1-1,-,TRBV6-5,CASYQTKNTEAFF,TGTGCCAGCTACCAGACAAAAAACACTGAAGCTTTCTTT
many,TRBJ2-7,-,TRBV6-5,CASSYVRNSYEQYF,TGTGCCAGCAGTTACGTACGGAACTCCTACGAGCAGTACTTC
-,TRBJ1-4,-,TRBV20-1,CSARRNEKLFF,TGCAGTGCTAGGAGAAATGAAAAACTGTTTTTT
-,TRBJ2-1,TRBD2,TRBV6-5,CASSYLGRTSGTPTEQFF,TGTGCCAGCAGTTACTTGGGAAGGACTAGCGGGACACCCACTGAGCAGTTCTTC
few,TRBJ1-4,-,TRBV6-5,CASSYSRRGKPNEKLFF,TGTGCCAGCAGTTACTCGAGGCGAGGGAAACCTAATGAAAAACTGTTTTTT
-,TRBJ2-1,TRBD1,TRBV6-1,CASSRPQGASYNEQFF,TGTGCCAGCAGCCGCCCGCAGGGGGCTTCCTACAATGAGCAGTTCTTC
many,TRBJ1-1,-,TRBV7-2,CASSLESRYGTEAFF,TGTGCCAGCAGCTTAGAGTCCAGGTATGGGACTGAAGCTTTCTTT
-,TRBJ2-1,TRBD1,TRBV29-1,CSGDRGVGEQFF,TGCAGCGGGGACAGGGGAGTTGGGGAGCAGTTCTTC
-,TRBJ1-2,-,TRBV29-1,CSVKQGTYGYTF,TGCAGCGTAAAGCAGGGTACATATGGCTACACCTTC
-,TRBJ2-3,-,TRBV6-5,CASSYSRQGYTQYF,TGTGCCAGCAGTTACTCGCGCCAGGGTTATACGCAGTATTTT
few,TRBJ1-5,-,TRBV5-6,CASSLGRRGRSNQPQHF,TGTGCCAGCAGCTTGGGGCGGAGGGGTAGGAGCAATCAGCCCCAGCATTTT
few,TRBJ1-1,-,TRBV12-3/TRBV12-4,CASSNPMQGGTEAFF,TGTGCCAGCAGCAACCCTATGCAAGGGGGCACTGAAGCTTTCTTT
few,TRBJ2-4,TRBD1,TRBV7-9,CASSSRDSKNIQYF,TGTGCCAGCAGCTCCCGGGACAGTAAAAACATTCAGTACTTC
-,TRBJ2-7,TRBD2,TRBV12-3/TRBV12-4,CASSSSGTSAYEQYF,TGTGCCAGCAGTTCCTCAGGGACTAGCGCCTACGAGCAGTACTTC